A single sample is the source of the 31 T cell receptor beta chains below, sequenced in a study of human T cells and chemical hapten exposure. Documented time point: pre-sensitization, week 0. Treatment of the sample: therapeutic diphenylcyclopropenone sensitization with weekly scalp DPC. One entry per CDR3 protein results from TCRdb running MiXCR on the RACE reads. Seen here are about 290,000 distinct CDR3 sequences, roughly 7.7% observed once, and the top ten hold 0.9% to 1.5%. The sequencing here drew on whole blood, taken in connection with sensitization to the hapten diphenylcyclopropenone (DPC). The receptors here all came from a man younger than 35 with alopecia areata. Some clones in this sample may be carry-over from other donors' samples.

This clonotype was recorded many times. The CDR3 DNA follows: TGTGCCATCACGCGGCGGGACAGGGGGGACCGCAATGAGCAGTTCTTC. Translated, it gives CAITRRDRGDRNEQFF. The rearrangement links TRBV2 to TRBJ2-1; 11 bases fit TRBD1. The V segment lost 10 bases and the J segment 6 bases; nucleotides outside the gene matches: 14. CDR1 and CDR2 from the germline V gene are SNHLY and FYNNEI. The CDR3 has 16 residues. The full variable domain, rest sourced from reference TRBV2 and TRBJ2-1, is EPEVTQTPSHQVTQMGQEVILRCVPISNHLYFYWYRQILGQKVEFLVSFYNNEISEKSEIFDDQFSVERPDGSNFTLKIRSTKLEDSAMYFCAITRRDRGDRNEQFFGPGTRLTVL.

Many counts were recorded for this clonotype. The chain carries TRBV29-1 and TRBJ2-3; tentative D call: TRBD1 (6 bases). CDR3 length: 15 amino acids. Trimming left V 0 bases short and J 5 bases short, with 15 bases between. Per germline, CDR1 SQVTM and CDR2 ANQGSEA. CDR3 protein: CSVEELTGYKDTQYF. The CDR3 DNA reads TGCAGCGTTGAAGAGCTAACAGGGTACAAAGATACGCAGTATTTT.

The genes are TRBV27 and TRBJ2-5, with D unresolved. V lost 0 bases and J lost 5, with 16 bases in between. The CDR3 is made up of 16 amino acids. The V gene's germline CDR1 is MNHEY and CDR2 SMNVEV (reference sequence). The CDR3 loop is CASSLSPPPYVETQYF. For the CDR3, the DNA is TGTGCCAGCAGTTTATCCCCGCCCCCGTATGTGGAGACCCAGTACTTC.

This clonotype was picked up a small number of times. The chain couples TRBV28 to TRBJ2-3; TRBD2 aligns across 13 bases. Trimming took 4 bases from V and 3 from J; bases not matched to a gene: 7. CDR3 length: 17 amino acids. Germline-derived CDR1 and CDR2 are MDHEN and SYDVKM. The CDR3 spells CASSSIGTSGVTDTQYF. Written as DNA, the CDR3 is TGTGCCAGCAGTTCAATAGGGACTAGCGGGGTGACAGATACGCAGTATTTT.

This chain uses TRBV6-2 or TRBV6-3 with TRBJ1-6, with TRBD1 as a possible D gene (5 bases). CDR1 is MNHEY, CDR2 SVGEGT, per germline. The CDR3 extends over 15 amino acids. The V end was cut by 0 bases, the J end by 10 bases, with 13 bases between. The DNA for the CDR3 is TGTGCCAGCAGTTACTCTCCGGGGGTAGGCTCACCCCTCCACTTT. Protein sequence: CASSYSPGVGSPLHF.

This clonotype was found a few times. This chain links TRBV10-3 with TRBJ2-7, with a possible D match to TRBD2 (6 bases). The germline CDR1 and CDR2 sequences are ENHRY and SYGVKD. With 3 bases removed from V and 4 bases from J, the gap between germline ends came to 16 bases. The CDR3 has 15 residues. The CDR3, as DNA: TGTGCCATCAGTGACGGAGGGACGAGGAGTTACGAGCAGTACTTC. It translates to CAISDGGTRSYEQYF.

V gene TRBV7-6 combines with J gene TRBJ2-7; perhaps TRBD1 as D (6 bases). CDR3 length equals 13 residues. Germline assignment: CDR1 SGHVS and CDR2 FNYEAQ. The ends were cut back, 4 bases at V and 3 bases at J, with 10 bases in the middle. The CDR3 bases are TGTGCCAGCAGCTCAGGACAGTACTACGAGCAGTACGTC. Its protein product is CASSSGQYYEQYV.

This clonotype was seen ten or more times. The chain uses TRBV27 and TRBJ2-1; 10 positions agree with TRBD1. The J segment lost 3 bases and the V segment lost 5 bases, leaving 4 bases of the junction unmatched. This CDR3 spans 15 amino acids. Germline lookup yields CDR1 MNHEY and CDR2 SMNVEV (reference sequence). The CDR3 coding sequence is TGTGCCAGCAGTCTGACAGGGGGCCTCTACAATGAGCAGTTCTTC. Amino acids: CASSLTGGLYNEQFF.

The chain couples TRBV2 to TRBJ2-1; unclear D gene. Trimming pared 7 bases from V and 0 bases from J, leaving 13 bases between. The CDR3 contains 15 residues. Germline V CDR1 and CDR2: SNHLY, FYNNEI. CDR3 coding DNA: TGTGCCAGCACCCCGTACATTGGCTCCTACAATGAGCAGTTCTTC. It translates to CASTPYIGSYNEQFF.

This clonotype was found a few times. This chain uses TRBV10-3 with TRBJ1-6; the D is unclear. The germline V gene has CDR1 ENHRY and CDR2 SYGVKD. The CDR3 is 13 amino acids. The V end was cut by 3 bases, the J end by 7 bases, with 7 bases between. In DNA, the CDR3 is TGTGCCATCAGTGACTCAGAAAATTCACCCCTCCACTTT. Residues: CAISDSENSPLHF.

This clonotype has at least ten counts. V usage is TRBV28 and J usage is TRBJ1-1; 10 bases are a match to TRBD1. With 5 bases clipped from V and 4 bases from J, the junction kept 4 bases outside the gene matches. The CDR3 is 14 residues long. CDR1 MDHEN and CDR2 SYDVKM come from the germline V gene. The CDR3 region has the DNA TGTGCCAGCAGTGAGGACAGGGGGACCACTGAAGCTTTCTTT. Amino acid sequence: CASSEDRGTTEAFF.

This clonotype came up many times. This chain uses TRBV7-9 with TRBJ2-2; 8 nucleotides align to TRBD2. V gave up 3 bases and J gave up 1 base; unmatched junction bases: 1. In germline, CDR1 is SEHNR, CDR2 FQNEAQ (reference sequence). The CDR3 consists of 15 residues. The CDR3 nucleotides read TGTGCCAGCAGCTTCCTAGCGGGGAACACCGGGGAGCTGTTTTTT. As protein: CASSFLAGNTGELFF.

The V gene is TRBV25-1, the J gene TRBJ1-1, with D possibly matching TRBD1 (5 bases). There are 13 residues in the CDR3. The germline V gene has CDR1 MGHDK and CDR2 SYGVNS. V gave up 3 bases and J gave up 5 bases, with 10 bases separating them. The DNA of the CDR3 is TGTGCCAGCAGTGAGGGTGGGACTACTGAAGCTTTCTTT. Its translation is CASSEGGTTEAFF.

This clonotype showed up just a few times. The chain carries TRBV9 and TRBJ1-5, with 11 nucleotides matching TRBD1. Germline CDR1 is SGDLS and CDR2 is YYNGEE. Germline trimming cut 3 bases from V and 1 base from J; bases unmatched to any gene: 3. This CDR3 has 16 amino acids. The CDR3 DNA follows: TGTGCCAGCAGCGACGGGACAGGGGGAAGCAATCAGCCCCAGCATTTT. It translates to CASSDGTGGSNQPQHF.

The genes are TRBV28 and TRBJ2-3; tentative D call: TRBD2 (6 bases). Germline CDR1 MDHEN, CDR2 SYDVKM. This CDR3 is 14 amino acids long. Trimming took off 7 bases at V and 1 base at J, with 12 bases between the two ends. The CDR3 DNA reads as TGTGCCAGCACCCAATGGGGGGGCACAGATACGCAGTATTTT. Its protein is CASTQWGGTDTQYF.

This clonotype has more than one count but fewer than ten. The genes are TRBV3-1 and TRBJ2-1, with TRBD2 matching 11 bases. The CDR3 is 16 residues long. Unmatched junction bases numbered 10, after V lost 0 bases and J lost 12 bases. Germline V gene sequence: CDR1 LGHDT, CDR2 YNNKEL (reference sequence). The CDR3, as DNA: TGTGCCAGCAGCCAAGATAGGGCTAGCGGGGGGCGGTCGCAGTTCTTC. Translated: CASSQDRASGGRSQFF.

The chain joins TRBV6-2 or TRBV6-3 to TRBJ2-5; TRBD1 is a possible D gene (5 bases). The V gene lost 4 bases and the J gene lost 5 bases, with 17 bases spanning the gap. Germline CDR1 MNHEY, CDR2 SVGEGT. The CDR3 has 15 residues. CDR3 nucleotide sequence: TGTGCCAGCAGTTCCGCCGGGTATCAGGGCGAGACCCAGTACTTC. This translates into CASSSAGYQGETQYF.

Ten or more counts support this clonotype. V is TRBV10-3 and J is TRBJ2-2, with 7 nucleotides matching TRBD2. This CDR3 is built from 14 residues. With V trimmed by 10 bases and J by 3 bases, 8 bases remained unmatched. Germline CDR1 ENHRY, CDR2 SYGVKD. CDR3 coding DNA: TGTGCCACTCACAGAAGCGGGGACACCGGGGAGCTGTTTTTT. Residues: CATHRSGDTGELFF.

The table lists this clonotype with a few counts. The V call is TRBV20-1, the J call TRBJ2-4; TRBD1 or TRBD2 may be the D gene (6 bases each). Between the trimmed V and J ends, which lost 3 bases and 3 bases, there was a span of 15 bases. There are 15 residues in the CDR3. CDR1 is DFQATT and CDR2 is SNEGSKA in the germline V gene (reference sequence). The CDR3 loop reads CSASSGGANKNIQYF. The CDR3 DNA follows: TGCAGTGCTAGCTCCGGGGGCGCGAACAAAAACATTCAGTACTTC.

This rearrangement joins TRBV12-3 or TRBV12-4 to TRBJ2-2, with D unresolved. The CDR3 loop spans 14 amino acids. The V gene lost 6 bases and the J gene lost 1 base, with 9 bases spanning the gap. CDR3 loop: CASSTDMNTGELFF. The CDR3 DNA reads TGTGCCAGCAGCACTGACATGAACACCGGGGAGCTGTTTTTT.

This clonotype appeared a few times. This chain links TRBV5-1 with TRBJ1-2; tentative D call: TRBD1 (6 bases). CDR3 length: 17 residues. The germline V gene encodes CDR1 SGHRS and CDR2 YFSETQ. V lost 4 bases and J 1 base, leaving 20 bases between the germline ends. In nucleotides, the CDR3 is TGCGCCAGCAGCCTTCAGACGGACAGAACTTTTAACTATGGCTACACCTTC. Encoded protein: CASSLQTDRTFNYGYTF. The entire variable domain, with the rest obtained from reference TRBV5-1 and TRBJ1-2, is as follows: KAGVTQTPRYLIKTRGQQVTLSCSPISGHRSVSWYQQTPGQGLQFLFEYFSETQRNKGNFPGRFSGRQFSNSRSEMNVSTLELGDSALYLCASSLQTDRTFNYGYTFGSGTRLTVV.

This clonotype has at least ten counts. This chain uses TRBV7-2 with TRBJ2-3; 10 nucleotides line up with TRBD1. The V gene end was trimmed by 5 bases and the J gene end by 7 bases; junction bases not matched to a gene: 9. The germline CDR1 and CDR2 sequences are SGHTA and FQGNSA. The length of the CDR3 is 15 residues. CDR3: CASSPGTGALNTQYF. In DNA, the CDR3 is TGTGCCAGCAGCCCTGGGACAGGGGCTTTGAATACGCAGTATTTT.

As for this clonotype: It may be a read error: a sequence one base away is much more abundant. CDR3 sequence: CAISGTIGSNTEAFF. DNA of the CDR3: TGTGCCATCAGTGGAACTATAGGGTCGAACACTGAAGCTTTCTTT. V is TRBV10-3 and J is TRBJ1-1, with no clear D. V lost 4 bases and J lost 1, with 13 bases in between. The CDR3 has 15 amino acids. CDR1 and CDR2 from the germline V gene are ENHRY and SYGVKD.

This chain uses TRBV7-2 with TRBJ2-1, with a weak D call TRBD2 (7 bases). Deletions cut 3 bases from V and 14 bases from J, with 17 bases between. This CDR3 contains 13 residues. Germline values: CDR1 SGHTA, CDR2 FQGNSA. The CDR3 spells CASSFPAAGDKFF. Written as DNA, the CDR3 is TGTGCCAGCAGCTTCCCCGCGGCGGGGGACAAGTTCTTC.

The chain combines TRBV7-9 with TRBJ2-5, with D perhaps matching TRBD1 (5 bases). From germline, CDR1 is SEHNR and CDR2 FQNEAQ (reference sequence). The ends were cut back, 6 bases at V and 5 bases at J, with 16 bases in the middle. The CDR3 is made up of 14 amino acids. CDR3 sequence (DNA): TGTGCCAGCAGTTATCCAGGGCTCGGGGAGACCCAGTACTTC. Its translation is CASSYPGLGETQYF.

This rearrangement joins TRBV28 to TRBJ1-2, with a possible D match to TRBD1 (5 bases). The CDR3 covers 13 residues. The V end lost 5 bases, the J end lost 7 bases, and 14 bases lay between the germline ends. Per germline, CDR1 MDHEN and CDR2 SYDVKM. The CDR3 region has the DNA TGTGCCAGCAGTACACAGGTACCAGTTGGCTACACCTTC. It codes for CASSTQVPVGYTF.

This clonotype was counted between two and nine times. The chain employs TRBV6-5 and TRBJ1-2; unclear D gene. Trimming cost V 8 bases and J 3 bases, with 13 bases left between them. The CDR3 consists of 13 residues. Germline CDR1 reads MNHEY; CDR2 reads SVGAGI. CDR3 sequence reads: CASFTSTYYGYTF. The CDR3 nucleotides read TGTGCCAGCTTTACCTCTACTTACTATGGCTACACCTTC.

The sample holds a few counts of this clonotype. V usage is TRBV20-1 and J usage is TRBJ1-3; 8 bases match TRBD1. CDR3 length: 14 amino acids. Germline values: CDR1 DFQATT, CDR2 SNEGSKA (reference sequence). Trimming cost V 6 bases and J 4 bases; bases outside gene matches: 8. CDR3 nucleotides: TGCAGTGCCAGGGGGCGGGGATTCGGAAACACCATATATTTT. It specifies CSARGRGFGNTIYF.

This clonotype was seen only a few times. The chain's CDR3 is CSARTPGLNSDEQFF. Written as DNA, the CDR3 is TGCAGTGCTAGAACTCCGGGACTTAACTCGGATGAGCAGTTCTTC. The gene calls are TRBV20-1 and TRBJ2-1; D is perhaps TRBD2 (6 bases). The CDR3 extends over 15 amino acids. V was pared by 2 bases and J by 8 bases, with 19 bases between. Germline-derived CDR1 and CDR2 are DFQATT and SNEGSKA (reference sequence).

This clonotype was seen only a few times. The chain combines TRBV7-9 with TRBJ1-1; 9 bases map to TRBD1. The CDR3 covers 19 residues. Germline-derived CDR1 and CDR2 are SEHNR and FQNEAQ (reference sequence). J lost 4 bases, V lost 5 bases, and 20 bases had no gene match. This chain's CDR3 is CASSHPFGLGQGLATEAFF. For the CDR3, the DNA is TGTGCCAGCAGCCACCCGTTTGGGCTGGGACAGGGTTTGGCCACTGAAGCTTTCTTT.

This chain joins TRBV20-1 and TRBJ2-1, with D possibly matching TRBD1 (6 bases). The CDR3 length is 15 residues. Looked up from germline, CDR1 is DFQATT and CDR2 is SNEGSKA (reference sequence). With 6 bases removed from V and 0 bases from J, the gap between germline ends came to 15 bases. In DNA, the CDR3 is TGCAGTGCCAATACAGGGCTGAGCTCCTACAATGAGCAGTTCTTC. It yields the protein CSANTGLSSYNEQFF.